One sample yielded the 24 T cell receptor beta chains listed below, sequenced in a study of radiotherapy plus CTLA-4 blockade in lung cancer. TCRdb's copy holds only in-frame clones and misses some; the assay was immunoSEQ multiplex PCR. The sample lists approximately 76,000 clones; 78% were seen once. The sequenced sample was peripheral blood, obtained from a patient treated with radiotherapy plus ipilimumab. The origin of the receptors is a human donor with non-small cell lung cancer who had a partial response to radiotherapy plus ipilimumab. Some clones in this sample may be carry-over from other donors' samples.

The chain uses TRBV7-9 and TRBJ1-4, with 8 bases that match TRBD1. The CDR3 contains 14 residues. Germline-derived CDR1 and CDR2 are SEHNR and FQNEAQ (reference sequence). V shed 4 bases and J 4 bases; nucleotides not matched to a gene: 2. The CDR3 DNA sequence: TGTGCCAGCAGCTCGGGACAGGATAATGAAAAACTGTTTTTT. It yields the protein CASSSGQDNEKLFF.

The CDR3 nucleotides are TGTGCCAGCAGCTCCCAGCGGCCGGGACTAGCGGGAGTGGCTTACAATGAGCAGTTCTTC. Amino acids: CASSSQRPGLAGVAYNEQFF. The chain carries TRBV13 and TRBJ2-1, with TRBD2 identical over 14 bases. The CDR3 consists of 20 residues. Germline V gene data show CDR1 as PRHDT and CDR2 as FYEKMQ (reference sequence). After removal of 4 bases from V and 4 bases from J, the junction contained 15 bases not matched to a gene.

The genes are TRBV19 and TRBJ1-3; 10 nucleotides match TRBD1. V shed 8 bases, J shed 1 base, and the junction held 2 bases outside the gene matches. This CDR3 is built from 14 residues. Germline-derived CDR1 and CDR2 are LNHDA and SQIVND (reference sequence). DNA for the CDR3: TGTGCCAGTCGGGACAGGGGATCTGGAAACACCATATATTTT. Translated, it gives CASRDRGSGNTIYF.

The CDR3 DNA reads as TGTGCCAGCATGCGGGAGTCCACAGATACGCAGTATTTT. As protein: CASMRESTDTQYF. This rearrangement joins TRBV6-1 to TRBJ2-3, with TRBD2 identical over 7 bases. This CDR3 is 13 amino acids long. Unmatched junction bases numbered 3, after V lost 7 bases and J lost 2 bases. Germline V gene sequence: CDR1 MNHNS, CDR2 SASEGT.

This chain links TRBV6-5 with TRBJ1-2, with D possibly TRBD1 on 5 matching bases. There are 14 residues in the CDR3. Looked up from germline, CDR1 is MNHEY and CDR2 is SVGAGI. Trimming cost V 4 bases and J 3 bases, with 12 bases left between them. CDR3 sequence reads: CASSLGRADYGYTF. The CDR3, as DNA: TGTGCCAGCAGTTTGGGCAGGGCCGACTATGGCTACACCTTC.

The CDR3 DNA reads as TGTGCCAGCGGGACAGCCGGCCCCAATGAGCAGTTCTTC. Translated: CASGTAGPNEQFF. The gene calls are TRBV19 and TRBJ2-1; 7 bases match TRBD1. V lost 9 bases to trimming and J lost 6 bases; unmatched junction nucleotides: 8. CDR1 is LNHDA and CDR2 is SQIVND in the germline V gene (reference sequence). CDR3 length equals 13 residues.

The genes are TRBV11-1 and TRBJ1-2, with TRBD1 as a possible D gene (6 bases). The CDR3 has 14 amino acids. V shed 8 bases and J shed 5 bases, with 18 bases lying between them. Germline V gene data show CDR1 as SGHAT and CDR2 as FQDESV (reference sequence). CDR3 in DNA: TGTGCCAGCGCTCCGACGGGACAAGCTTATGGCTACACCTTC. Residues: CASAPTGQAYGYTF.

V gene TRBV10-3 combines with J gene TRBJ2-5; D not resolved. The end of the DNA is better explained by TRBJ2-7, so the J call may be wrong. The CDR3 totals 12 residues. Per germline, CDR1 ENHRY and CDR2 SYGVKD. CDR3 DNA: TGTGCCATCAGTGATAATGCCTACGAGCAGTACTTC. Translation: CAISDNAYEQYF.

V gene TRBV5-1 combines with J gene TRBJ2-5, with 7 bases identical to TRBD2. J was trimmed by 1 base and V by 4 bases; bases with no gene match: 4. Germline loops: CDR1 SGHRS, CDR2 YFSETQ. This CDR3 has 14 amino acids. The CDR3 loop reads CASSPGRAQETQYF. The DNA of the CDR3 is TGCGCCAGCAGCCCAGGGAGGGCCCAAGAGACCCAGTACTTC.

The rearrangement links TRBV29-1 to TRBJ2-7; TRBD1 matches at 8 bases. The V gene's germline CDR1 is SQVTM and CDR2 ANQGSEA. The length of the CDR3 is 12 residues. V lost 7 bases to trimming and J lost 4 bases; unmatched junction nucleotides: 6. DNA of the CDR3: TGCAGCGCAGGACAGGGTAATTACGAGCAGTACTTC. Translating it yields CSAGQGNYEQYF.

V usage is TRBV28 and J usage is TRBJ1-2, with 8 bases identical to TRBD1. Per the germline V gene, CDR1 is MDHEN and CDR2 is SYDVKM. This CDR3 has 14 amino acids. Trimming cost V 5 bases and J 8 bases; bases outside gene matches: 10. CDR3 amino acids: CASSEPRGRGGYTF. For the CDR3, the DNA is TGTGCCAGCAGTGAGCCCAGGGGGCGGGGAGGCTACACCTTC.

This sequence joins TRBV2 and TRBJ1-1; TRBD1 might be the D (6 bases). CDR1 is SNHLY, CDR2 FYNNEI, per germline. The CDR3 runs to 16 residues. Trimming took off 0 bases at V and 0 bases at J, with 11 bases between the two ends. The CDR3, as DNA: TGTGCCAGCAGTGAAGCCCCGGGACAAATGAACACTGAAGCTTTCTTT. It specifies CASSEAPGQMNTEAFF.

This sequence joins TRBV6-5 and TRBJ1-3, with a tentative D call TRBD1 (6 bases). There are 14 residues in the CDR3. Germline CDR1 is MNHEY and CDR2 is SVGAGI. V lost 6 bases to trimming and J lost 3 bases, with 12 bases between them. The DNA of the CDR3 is TGTGCCAGCAGACTACAGGGATATGGAAACACCATATATTTT. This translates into CASRLQGYGNTIYF.

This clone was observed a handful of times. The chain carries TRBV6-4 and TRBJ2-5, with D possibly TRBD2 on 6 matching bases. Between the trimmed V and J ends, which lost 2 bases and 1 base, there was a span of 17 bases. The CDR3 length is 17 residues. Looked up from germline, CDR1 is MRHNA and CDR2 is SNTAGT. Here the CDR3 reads CASSDPPGGLIQETQYF. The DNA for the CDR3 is TGTGCCAGCAGTGACCCCCCGGGCGGACTAATCCAAGAGACCCAGTACTTC.

CDR3 nucleotide sequence: TGTGCCAGCAGCTCCTCCACAGGGATGTACGAGCAGTACTTC. Encoded protein: CASSSSTGMYEQYF. V usage is TRBV11-1 and J usage is TRBJ2-5, with D perhaps TRBD1 (6 bases). The better agreement between TRBJ2-7 and the DNA end casts doubt on the J call. The CDR3 spans 14 residues. CDR1 and CDR2 from the germline V gene are SGHAT and FQDESV (reference sequence).

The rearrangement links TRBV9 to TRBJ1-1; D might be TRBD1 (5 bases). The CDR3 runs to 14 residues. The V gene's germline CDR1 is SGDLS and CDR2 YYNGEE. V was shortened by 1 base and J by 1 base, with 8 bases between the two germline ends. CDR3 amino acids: CASSVTGENTEAFF. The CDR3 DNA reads TGTGCCAGCAGCGTAACGGGGGAGAACACTGAAGCTTTCTTT.

Here the CDR3 reads CASSGELGNTEAFF. CDR3 DNA: TGCGCCAGCAGCGGTGAACTTGGGAACACTGAAGCTTTCTTT. The chain recombines TRBV5-1 with TRBJ1-1, with no clear D. This CDR3 comprises 14 residues. Trimming left V 4 bases short and J 1 base short, with 11 bases between. Germline V gene lookup returns CDR1 SGHRS and CDR2 YFSETQ.

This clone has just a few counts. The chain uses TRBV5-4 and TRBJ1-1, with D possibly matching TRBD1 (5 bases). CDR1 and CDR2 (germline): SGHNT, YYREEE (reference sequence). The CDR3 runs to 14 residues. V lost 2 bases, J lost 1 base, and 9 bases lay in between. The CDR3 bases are TGTGCCAGCAGCTTACTGGGGCGGAACACTGAAGCTTTCTTT. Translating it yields CASSLLGRNTEAFF.

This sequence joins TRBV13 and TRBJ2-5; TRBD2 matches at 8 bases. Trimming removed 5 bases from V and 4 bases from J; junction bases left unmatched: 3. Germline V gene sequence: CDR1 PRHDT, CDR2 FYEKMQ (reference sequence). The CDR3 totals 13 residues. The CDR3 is CASSLREGETQYF. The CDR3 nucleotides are TGTGCCAGCAGCCTACGGGAGGGAGAGACCCAGTACTTC. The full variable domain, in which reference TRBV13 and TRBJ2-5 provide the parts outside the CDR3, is AAGVIQSPRHLIKEKRETATLKCYPIPRHDTVYWYQQGPGQDPQFLISFYEKMQSDKGSIPDRFSAQQFSDYHSELNMSSLELGDSALYFCASSLREGETQYFGPGTRLLVL.

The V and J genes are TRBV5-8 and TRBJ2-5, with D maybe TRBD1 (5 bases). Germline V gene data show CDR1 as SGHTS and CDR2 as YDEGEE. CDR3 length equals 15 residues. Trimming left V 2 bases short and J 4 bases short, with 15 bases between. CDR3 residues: CASSFRGIGLETQYF. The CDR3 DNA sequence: TGTGCCAGCAGCTTTAGGGGAATAGGGTTAGAGACCCAGTACTTC.

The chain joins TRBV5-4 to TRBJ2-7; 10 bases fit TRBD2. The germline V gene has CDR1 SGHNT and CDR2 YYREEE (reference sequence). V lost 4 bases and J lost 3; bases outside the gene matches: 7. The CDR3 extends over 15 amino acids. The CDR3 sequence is CASSGRLAGVYEQYF. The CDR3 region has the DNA TGTGCCAGCAGCGGTCGGCTAGCGGGAGTCTACGAGCAGTACTTC.

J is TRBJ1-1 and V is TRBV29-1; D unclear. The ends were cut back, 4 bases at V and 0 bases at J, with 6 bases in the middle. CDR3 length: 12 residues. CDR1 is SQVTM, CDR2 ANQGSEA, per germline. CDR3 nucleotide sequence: TGCAGCGTTGGTTCCATGAACACTGAAGCTTTCTTT. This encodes CSVGSMNTEAFF. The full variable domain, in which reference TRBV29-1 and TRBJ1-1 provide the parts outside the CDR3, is SAVISQKPSRDICQRGTSLTIQCQVDSQVTMMFWYRQQPGQSLTLIATANQGSEATYESGFVIDKFPISRPNLTFSTLTVSNMSPEDSSIYLCSVGSMNTEAFFGQGTRLTVV.

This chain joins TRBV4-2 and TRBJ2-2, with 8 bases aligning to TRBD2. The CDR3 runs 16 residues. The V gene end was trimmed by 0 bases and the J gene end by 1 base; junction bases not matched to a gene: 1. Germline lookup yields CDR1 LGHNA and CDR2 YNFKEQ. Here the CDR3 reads CASSQDGGGNTGELFF. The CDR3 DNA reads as TGTGCCAGCAGCCAAGACGGGGGGGGGAACACCGGGGAGCTGTTTTTT.

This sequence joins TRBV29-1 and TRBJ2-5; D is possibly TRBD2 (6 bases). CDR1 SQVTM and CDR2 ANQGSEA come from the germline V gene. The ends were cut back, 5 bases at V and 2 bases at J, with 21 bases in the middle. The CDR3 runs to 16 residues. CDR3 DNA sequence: TGCAGCGTTTTTGACCCTAGCGTCTCCCTACAAGAGACCCAGTACTTC. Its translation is CSVFDPSVSLQETQYF.